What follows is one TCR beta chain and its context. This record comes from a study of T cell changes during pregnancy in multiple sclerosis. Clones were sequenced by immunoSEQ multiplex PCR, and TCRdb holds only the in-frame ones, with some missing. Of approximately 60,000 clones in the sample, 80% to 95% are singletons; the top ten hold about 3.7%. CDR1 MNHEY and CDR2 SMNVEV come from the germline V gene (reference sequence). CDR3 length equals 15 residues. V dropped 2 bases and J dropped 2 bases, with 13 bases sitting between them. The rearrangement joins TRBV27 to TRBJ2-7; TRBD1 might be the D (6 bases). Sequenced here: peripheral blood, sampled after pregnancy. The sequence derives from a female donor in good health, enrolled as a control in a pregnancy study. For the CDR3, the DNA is TGTGCCAGCAGTTTAGGGGGCCCCGGGACCTACGAGCAGTACTTC. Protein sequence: CASSLGGPGTYEQYF.